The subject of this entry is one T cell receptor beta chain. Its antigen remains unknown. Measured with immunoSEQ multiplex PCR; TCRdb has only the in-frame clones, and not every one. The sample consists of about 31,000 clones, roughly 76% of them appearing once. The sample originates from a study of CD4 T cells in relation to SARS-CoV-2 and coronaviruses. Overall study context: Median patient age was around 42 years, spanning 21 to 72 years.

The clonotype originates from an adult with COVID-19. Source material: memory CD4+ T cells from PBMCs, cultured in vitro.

CDR3 in amino acids: CASRRGEYNSPLHF. For the CDR3, the DNA is TGTGCCAGCAGGCGAGGAGAGTATAATTCACCCCTCCACTTT. The rearrangement links TRBV6-1 to TRBJ1-6; D ambiguous. CDR3 length: 14 residues. Germline values: CDR1 MNHNS, CDR2 SASEGT. Deletions cut 6 bases from V and 4 bases from J, with 10 bases between.